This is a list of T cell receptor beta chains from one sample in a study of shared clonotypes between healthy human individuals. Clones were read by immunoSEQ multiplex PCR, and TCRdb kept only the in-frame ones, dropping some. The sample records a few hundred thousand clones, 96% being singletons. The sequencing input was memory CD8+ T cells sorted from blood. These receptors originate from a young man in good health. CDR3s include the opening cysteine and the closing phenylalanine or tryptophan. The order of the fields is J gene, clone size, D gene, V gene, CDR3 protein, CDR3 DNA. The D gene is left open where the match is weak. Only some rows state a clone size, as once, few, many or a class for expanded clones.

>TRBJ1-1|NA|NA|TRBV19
CASSIDRLPRTEYEAFF
TGTGCCAGTAGTATAGATCGACTTCCCCGGACCGAGTATGAAGCTTTCTTT
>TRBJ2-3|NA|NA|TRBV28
CASSFEAITDTQYF
TGTGCCAGCAGTTTTGAGGCAATCACAGATACGCAGTATTTT
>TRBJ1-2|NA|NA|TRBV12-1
CASSFPTGANSNYGYTF
TGTGCCAGCAGCTTTCCGACAGGGGCGAACTCTAACTATGGCTACACCTTC
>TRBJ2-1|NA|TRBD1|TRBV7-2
CASSYRGSYNEQFF
TGTGCCAGCAGCTACAGGGGCTCCTACAATGAGCAGTTCTTC
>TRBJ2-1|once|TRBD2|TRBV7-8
CASSAGLAAYNEQFF
TGTGCCAGCAGCGCGGGACTAGCGGCTTACAATGAGCAGTTCTTC
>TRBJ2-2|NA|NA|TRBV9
CASSVGNSGELFF
TGTGCCAGCAGCGTAGGGAATTCCGGGGAGCTGTTTTTT
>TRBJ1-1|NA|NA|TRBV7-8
CASSPRRAGTEAFF
TGTGCCAGCAGCCCCAGAAGGGCGGGGACTGAAGCTTTCTTT
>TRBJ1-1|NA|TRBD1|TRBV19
CASRRDSLIYMNTEAFF
TGTGCCAGTAGGCGGGACAGCCTAATATACATGAACACTGAAGCTTTCTTT
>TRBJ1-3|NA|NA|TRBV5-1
CASSLGSSSGNTIYF
TGCGCCAGCAGCTTGGGGTCCAGCTCTGGAAACACCATATATTTT
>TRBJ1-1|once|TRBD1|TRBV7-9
CASSTRTGLMNTEAFF
TGTGCCAGCAGCACACGGACAGGCCTGATGAACACTGAAGCTTTCTTT
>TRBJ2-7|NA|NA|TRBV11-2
CASSLAGEQYF
TGTGCCAGCAGCTTAGCGGGGGAGCAGTACTTC
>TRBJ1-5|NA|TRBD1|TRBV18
CASSPGQGLGSNQPQHF
TGTGCCAGCTCACCCGGACAGGGTTTGGGTAGCAATCAGCCCCAGCATTTT
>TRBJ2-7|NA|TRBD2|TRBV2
CASSGSGLGSYEQYF
TGTGCCAGCAGCGGATCGGGACTAGGGTCCTACGAGCAGTACTTC
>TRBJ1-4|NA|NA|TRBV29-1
CSVAQTGQTNEKLFF
TGCAGCGTTGCCCAAACAGGGCAAACTAATGAAAAACTGTTTTTT
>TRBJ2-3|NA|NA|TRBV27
CASSRRGGTDTQYF
TGTGCCAGCAGCCGAAGGGGGGGCACAGATACGCAGTATTTT
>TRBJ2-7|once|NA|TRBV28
CASSLGGHYEQYF
TGTGCCAGCAGTTTGGGGGGACACTACGAGCAGTACTTC
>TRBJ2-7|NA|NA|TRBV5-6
CASSLATSGYEQYF
TGTGCCAGCAGCTTGGCGACCAGCGGCTACGAGCAGTACTTC
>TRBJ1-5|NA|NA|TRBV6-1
CASSEAEGGLGMPQHF
TGTGCCAGCAGTGAAGCCGAGGGGGGTCTGGGGATGCCCCAGCATTTT
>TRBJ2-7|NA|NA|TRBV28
CASSFVPGSYEQYF
TGTGCCAGCAGTTTTGTCCCAGGCTCCTACGAGCAGTACTTC
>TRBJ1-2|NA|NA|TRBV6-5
CASSYTERSLGYTF
TGTGCCAGCAGTTACACAGAGAGGAGCCTGGGCTACACCTTC
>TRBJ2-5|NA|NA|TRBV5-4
CASSLAPGKETQYF
TGTGCCAGCAGCTTGGCCCCAGGGAAAGAGACCCAGTACTTC
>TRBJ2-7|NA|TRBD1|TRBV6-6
CASSFLTGYSYEQYF
TGTGCCAGCAGTTTCCTGACAGGGTACTCCTACGAGCAGTACTTC
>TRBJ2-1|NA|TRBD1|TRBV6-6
CASSYVTGQSYNEQFF
TGTGCCAGCAGTTACGTCACGGGACAGTCCTACAATGAGCAGTTCTTC
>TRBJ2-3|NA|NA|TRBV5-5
CASSSAGTLGDTQYF
TGTGCCAGCAGCTCAGCCGGGACTCTCGGGGATACGCAGTATTTT
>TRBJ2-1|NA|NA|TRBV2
CASVREVNEQFF
TGTGCCAGCGTTAGGGAAGTCAATGAGCAGTTCTTC